This T cell receptor (beta chain) appears in the sequencing data of a study of T cell responses to AZD1222 COVID-19 vaccine. Study-level points and caveats: Among those given AZD1222, only five or six were seropositive at baseline.

Germline V lookup: CDR1 SGHAT, CDR2 FQNNGV. This CDR3 is 12 amino acids long. After removal of 5 bases from V and 7 bases from J, the junction contained 4 bases not matched to a gene. Using immunoSEQ multiplex PCR, the repertoire was profiled, and TCRdb retains in-frame clones only, with some absent. The sample records tens of thousands of clones, 80% to 90% being singletons. Comments on this clone: Its antigen is unidentified.

V is TRBV11-2 and J is TRBJ1-1, with 7 bases lining up with TRBD1. Sequenced material: peripheral blood, taken on day 0 of AZD1222 vaccination. This TCR derives from an adult in good health. As DNA, the CDR3 is TGTGCCAGCAGCCTAGGGACAGATGAAGCTTTCTTT. Its protein is CASSLGTDEAFF. Complete variable domain (other parts from reference TRBV11-2 and TRBJ1-1): EAGVAQSPRYKIIEKRQSVAFWCNPISGHATLYWYQQILGQGPKLLIQFQNNGVVDDSQLPKDRFSAERLKGVDSTLKIQPAKLEDSAVYLCASSLGTDEAFFGQGTRLTVV.